The source of this T cell receptor (beta chain) is a study of blood T cell repertoires in COVID-19. Study-level background: COVID-19 samples, acute and convalescent, were from the United States, Italy and Spain.

TCRdb keeps only in-frame clones here, not all; method: immunoSEQ multiplex PCR. The repertoire holds around 210,000 clones, with about 82% as singletons. Enrolment of Seattle patients took place during active infection, and they were followed longitudinally. CDR3 length: 14 amino acids. The germline V gene has CDR1 MGHRA and CDR2 YSYEKL. Trimming pared 0 bases from V and 5 bases from J, leaving 11 bases between. V is TRBV4-1 and J is TRBJ2-7; D not resolved. The receptor was derived from a man aged 50 to 59 with COVID-19, enrolled during active disease. Sequencing was performed on peripheral blood. In DNA form, the CDR3 reads TGCGCCAGCAGCCAAGATCGCACAGTTAACGAGCAGTACTTC. The encoded protein is CASSQDRTVNEQYF.